One and the same sample provided the 26 T cell receptor beta chains below, sequenced in a study of T-cell reconstitution after alpha-beta-depleted transplantation in children. Researchers prepared the TCRbeta library using unique molecular identifiers, the study reports. TCRdb re-derived calls from the PCR reads in MiXCR, one entry per CDR3 protein. The profile shows 400,000 to 500,000 distinct CDR3 sequences, about a tenth of them singletons. The input for sequencing was PBMCs from the stem cell graft donor, taken from the stem cell graft. These receptors were collected from a human donor who donated a stem cell graft to a child with acute myeloid leukemia.

A few counts support this clonotype. This chain connects TRBV12-3 or TRBV12-4 to TRBJ2-5; 7 nucleotides align to TRBD1. The CDR3 is 14 residues long. Losses at the gene ends were 6 bases for V and 5 bases for J; bases not matched to a gene: 9. DNA for the CDR3: TGTGCCAGCAGAGAAGACAGGGTATGGGAGACCCAGTACTTC. The encoded protein is CASREDRVWETQYF.

This clonotype has at least ten counts. The chain employs TRBV7-9 and TRBJ2-1, with TRBD2 as a possible D gene (6 bases). Trimming took 1 base from V and 3 from J, leaving 7 bases between them. In germline, CDR1 is SEHNR, CDR2 FQNEAQ (reference sequence). The CDR3 covers 14 residues. CDR3 sequence (DNA): TGTGCCAGCAGCTTAGTGGGGGGCTACAATGAGCAGTTCTTC. Residues: CASSLVGGYNEQFF.

The chain uses TRBV20-1 and TRBJ2-6; 9 positions agree with TRBD2. V was pared by 3 bases and J by 2 bases, with 2 bases of the junction left unmatched. The CDR3 length is 15 residues. Germline-derived CDR1 and CDR2 are DFQATT and SNEGSKA (reference sequence). CDR3 loop: CSASRLAAGANVLTF. The CDR3 DNA is TGCAGTGCTAGTCGACTAGCGGCTGGGGCCAACGTCCTGACTTTC.

The rearrangement joins TRBV3-1 to TRBJ2-7; 7 bases match TRBD1. Germline CDR1 reads LGHDT; CDR2 reads YNNKEL (reference sequence). The trim removed 0 bases at V and 5 bases at J, leaving 13 bases unmatched. This CDR3 comprises 17 residues. CDR3 nucleotides: TGTGCCAGCAGCCAAGATCTATTTGGCAGGGGGTATCACGAGCAGTACTTC. Protein: CASSQDLFGRGYHEQYF.

In its sample, this clonotype was seen many times. The chain combines TRBV5-1 with TRBJ2-3; D might be TRBD1 (6 bases). CDR3 length equals 15 residues. Trimming took 3 bases from V and 5 from J, leaving 16 bases between them. Germline values: CDR1 SGHRS, CDR2 YFSETQ. The CDR3 bases are TGCGCCAGCAGCTCCACCCAGGGGCCTGGAGATACGCAGTATTTT. It yields the protein CASSSTQGPGDTQYF.

The chain joins TRBV5-5 to TRBJ2-3; maybe TRBD1 (6 bases). Trimming took off 7 bases at V and 4 bases at J, with 16 bases between the two ends. Germline loops: CDR1 SGHKS, CDR2 YYEKEE (reference sequence). This CDR3 spans 14 amino acids. DNA of the CDR3: TGTGCCAGCTGTTTTGTCAGGGGAGCAGATACGCAGTATTTT. It codes for CASCFVRGADTQYF.

This clonotype occurred a few times. This chain connects TRBV11-2 to TRBJ1-1; D is perhaps TRBD1 (5 bases). V lost 5 bases and J lost 6, with 22 bases in between. This CDR3 has 16 residues. Germline CDR1 and CDR2: SGHAT and FQNNGV. The chain's CDR3 is CASSPRTGGALSEAFF. CDR3 DNA: TGTGCCAGCAGCCCGCGGACGGGAGGGGCCCTGTCTGAAGCTTTCTTT.

Many counts were recorded for this clonotype. The chain has TRBV14 and TRBJ2-1; the D gene is possibly TRBD1 (6 bases). The V and J ends lost 5 bases and 0 bases respectively, with 14 bases between them. Germline CDR1 SGHDN, CDR2 FVKESK. The CDR3 sequence is 16 residues long. The CDR3, as DNA: TGTGCCAGCAGCAAGACTACAGGGAGCTCCTACAATGAGCAGTTCTTC. Its protein is CASSKTTGSSYNEQFF. Together with reference TRBV14 and TRBJ2-1, the CDR3 gives the full variable domain: EAGVTQFPSHSVIEKGQTVTLRCDPISGHDNLYWYRRVMGKEIKFLLHFVKESKQDESGMPNNRFLAERTGGTYSTLKVQPAELEDSGVYFCASSKTTGSSYNEQFFGPGTRLTVL.

This clonotype turned up a few times. The rearrangement links TRBV25-1 to TRBJ2-1, with no clear D. CDR1 and CDR2 (germline): MGHDK, SYGVNS. V lost 3 bases and J 6 bases, leaving 12 bases between the germline ends. The CDR3 sequence is 14 residues long. The CDR3 sequence: CASSEPWASNEQFF. The CDR3 DNA reads as TGTGCCAGCAGTGAGCCGTGGGCGTCCAATGAGCAGTTCTTC. Supplemented by reference TRBV25-1 and TRBJ2-1, the full variable domain reads EADIYQTPRYLVIGTGKKITLECSQTMGHDKMYWYQQDPGMELHLIHYSYGVNSTEKGDLSSESTVSRIRTEHFPLTLESARPSHTSQYLCASSEPWASNEQFFGPGTRLTVL.

This clonotype was counted ten times or more. V gene TRBV29-1 combines with J gene TRBJ2-1; 12 nucleotides agree with TRBD2. The ends lost 7 bases at V and 6 bases at J; junction bases unmatched: 7. Germline V gene data show CDR1 as SQVTM and CDR2 as ANQGSEA. The CDR3 runs to 14 residues. The CDR3 nucleotides are TGCAGCGCTGTCCCGGGACTAGCGGGCAATGAGCAGTTCTTC. Translated, it gives CSAVPGLAGNEQFF.

This clonotype has more than one count but fewer than ten. The chain uses TRBV12-3 or TRBV12-4 and TRBJ1-2, with D tentatively TRBD1 (6 bases). The CDR3 runs 13 residues. Trimming shortened V by 3 bases and J by 4 bases, and 9 bases separated the two germline ends. DNA for the CDR3: TGTGCCAGCAGTTTCCAGGGGACCTATGGCTACACCTTC. Translating it yields CASSFQGTYGYTF.

This clonotype was seen many times. CDR3 amino acids: CASSKKLDRKSSYEQYV. CDR3 bases: TGTGCCAGCAGCAAAAAACTGGACAGGAAATCGTCCTACGAGCAGTACGTC. V gene TRBV21-1 combines with J gene TRBJ2-7; the table's D call, TRBD1, has no DNA check behind it. TRBV21-1 has pseudogene status. The CDR3 is made up of 17 amino acids.

The V and J genes are TRBV28 and TRBJ2-3; D unresolved. Trimming shortened V by 4 bases and J by 3 bases, and 29 bases separated the two germline ends. The germline V gene has CDR1 MDHEN and CDR2 SYDVKM. CDR3 size: 20 residues. CDR3 nucleotides: TGTGCCAGCAGTTCCCCTTTTATGCGGTACAACCGCGGTACAACAGATACGCAGTATTTT. Its translation: CASSSPFMRYNRGTTDTQYF. The whole variable domain, remainder taken from reference TRBV28 and TRBJ2-3, is DVKVTQSSRYLVKRTGEKVFLECVQDMDHENMFWYRQDPGLGLRLIYFSYDVKMKEKGDIPEGYSVSREKKERFSLILESASTNQTSMYLCASSSPFMRYNRGTTDTQYFGPGTRLTVL.

In this sample, this clonotype turned up many times. The V and J genes are TRBV11-2 and TRBJ1-4; 7 bases are shared with TRBD1. The V and J ends lost 0 bases and 10 bases, in that order; junction bases with no gene match: 5. This CDR3 is 14 amino acids long. Germline-derived CDR1 and CDR2 are SGHAT and FQNNGV. For the CDR3, the DNA is TGTGCCAGCAGCTTAGATCCCGGGACAGCAAAACTGTTTTTT. It encodes CASSLDPGTAKLFF.

The chain couples TRBV4-1 to TRBJ2-1; D remains ambiguous. Germline CDR1 and CDR2: MGHRA and YSYEKL. This CDR3 contains 16 residues. V lost 1 base and J lost 6, with 16 bases in between. This CDR3 reads CASSQVGGPWSNEQFF. The CDR3 nucleotides read TGCGCCAGCAGCCAAGTGGGCGGCCCCTGGTCCAATGAGCAGTTCTTC.

The J gene is TRBJ2-3, the V gene TRBV6-1; 7 bases map to TRBD2. J lost 4 bases, V lost 8 bases, and 3 bases had no gene match. Germline loops: CDR1 MNHNS, CDR2 SASEGT. This CDR3 has 12 amino acids. The CDR3 sequence: CASGRVPDTQYF. The CDR3 DNA follows: TGTGCCAGCGGGAGGGTCCCAGATACGCAGTATTTT.

This chain joins TRBV20-1 and TRBJ2-3; D remains ambiguous. This CDR3 region has 12 residues. The V end lost 5 bases, the J end lost 4 bases, and 10 bases lay between the germline ends. Germline values: CDR1 DFQATT, CDR2 SNEGSKA (reference sequence). CDR3 region: CSAGSAADTQYF. The CDR3 coding sequence is TGCAGTGCTGGAAGTGCGGCAGATACGCAGTATTTT.

This clonotype has at least ten counts. The chain's CDR3 is CASCREYEQYV. The CDR3 bases are TGTGCCAGCTGCCGGGAGTACGAGCAGTACGTC. The chain recombines TRBV12-3 or TRBV12-4 with TRBJ2-7; possible D gene TRBD2, 6 bases. V was shortened by 8 bases and J by 4 bases, with 9 bases between the two germline ends. The CDR3 is 11 amino acids.

This clonotype was observed many times. V usage is TRBV6-5 and J usage is TRBJ1-1; D is unresolved. In germline, CDR1 is MNHEY, CDR2 SVGAGI. The CDR3 is 12 residues long. V lost 6 bases, J lost 3 bases, and 8 bases lay in between. The CDR3 sequence: CASSRGHTEAFF. For the CDR3, the DNA is TGTGCCAGCAGCCGAGGCCACACTGAAGCTTTCTTT.

This clonotype has ten or more counts. The V call is TRBV20-1, the J call TRBJ2-3; 7 bases agree with TRBD2. Germline V CDR1 and CDR2: DFQATT, SNEGSKA (reference sequence). Trimming took 3 bases from V and 4 from J; bases not matched to a gene: 10. CDR3 size: 15 residues. The CDR3 DNA is TGCAGTGCTAGCGGCGGCGGGAGCAAATCAGATACGCAGTATTTT. Translated: CSASGGGSKSDTQYF.

This clonotype was seen at least ten times. The rearrangement joins TRBV10-3 to TRBJ2-7; D could derive from TRBD1 or TRBD2 (5 bases each). CDR1 is ENHRY, CDR2 SYGVKD, per germline. The CDR3 length is 14 residues. V lost 0 bases and J lost 4, with 10 bases in between. The chain's CDR3 is CAISESGADYEQYV. The CDR3 bases are TGTGCCATCAGTGAGTCCGGGGCGGATTACGAGCAGTACGTC.

This rearrangement joins TRBV29-1 to TRBJ2-1; 9 positions match TRBD2. V was clipped by 6 bases and J by 9 bases; unmatched bases: 12. Germline V CDR1 and CDR2: SQVTM, ANQGSEA. The CDR3 contains 14 residues. The DNA of the CDR3 is TGCAGCGTCGAGAAGCGGGAGGTGCTGGGTGAGCAGTTCTTC. Its protein is CSVEKREVLGEQFF.

This clonotype occurred a few times. The rearrangement links TRBV12-3 or TRBV12-4 to TRBJ2-4, with TRBD1 as a possible D gene (6 bases). V was cut by 0 bases and J by 9 bases, with 15 bases left in between. CDR3 length: 15 residues. In DNA, the CDR3 is TGTGCCAGCAGTTTAGCGGCCGAGGGGGTTGGCATTCAGTACTTC. Translating it yields CASSLAAEGVGIQYF.

V gene TRBV6-1 combines with J gene TRBJ2-3; TRBD1 agrees at 7 bases. CDR3 size: 18 residues. Germline CDR1 MNHNS, CDR2 SASEGT. Germline trimming cut 6 bases from V and 1 base from J; bases unmatched to any gene: 16. CDR3 amino acids: CASRPHFTGVVGTDTQYF. CDR3 sequence (DNA): TGTGCCAGCAGACCCCACTTCACAGGGGTCGTTGGCACAGATACGCAGTATTTT.

Only a few counts were recorded for this clonotype. A junction end diverges from the germline sequence, so it may reflect a read error. V usage is TRBV20-1 and J usage is TRBJ1-1; 9 bases fit TRBD1. Germline CDR1 and CDR2: DFQATT and SNEGSKA (reference sequence). The CDR3 sequence is 13 residues long. The CDR3 loop is CSAFTGGAADAFF. The CDR3 DNA is TGCAGTGCGTTCACAGGGGGCGCGGCTGATGCTTTCTTT.

The sample holds many counts of this clonotype. The chain recombines TRBV18 with TRBJ2-5; D remains ambiguous. The CDR3 loop spans 12 amino acids. Trimming stripped 8 bases from V and 2 bases from J, with 9 bases between. CDR1 and CDR2 from the germline V gene are KGHSH and LQKENI. The CDR3 sequence is CASSPLQETQYF. The CDR3 region has the DNA TGTGCCAGCAGCCCTCTTCAAGAGACCCAGTACTTC.